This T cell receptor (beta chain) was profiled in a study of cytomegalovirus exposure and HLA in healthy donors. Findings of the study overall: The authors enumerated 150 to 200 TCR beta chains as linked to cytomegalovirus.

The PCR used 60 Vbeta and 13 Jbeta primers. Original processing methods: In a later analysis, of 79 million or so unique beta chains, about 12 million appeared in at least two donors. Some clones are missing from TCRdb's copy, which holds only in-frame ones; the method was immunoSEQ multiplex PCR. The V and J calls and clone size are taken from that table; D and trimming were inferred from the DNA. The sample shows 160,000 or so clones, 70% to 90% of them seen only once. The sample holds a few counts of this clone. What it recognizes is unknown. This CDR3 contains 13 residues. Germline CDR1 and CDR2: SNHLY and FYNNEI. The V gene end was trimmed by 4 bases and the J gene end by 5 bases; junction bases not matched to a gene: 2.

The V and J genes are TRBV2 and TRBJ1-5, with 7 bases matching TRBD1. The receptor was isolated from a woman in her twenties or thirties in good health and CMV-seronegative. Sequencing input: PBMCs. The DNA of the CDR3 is TGTGCCAGCAGTGTCGACAGGGATCAGCCCCAGCATTTT. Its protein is CASSVDRDQPQHF.